This T cell receptor beta chain came from a study of early stage breast cancer tumors (dated by TCRdb to about 2017). For context, the study as a whole: Of the 15 to 20 invasive breast tumors, 12 to 13 were found to be estrogen receptor-positive, progesterone receptor-positive and HER2-negative. Of the approximately twelve ER+/PR+/HER2- tumors, eight were classified as invasive ductal carcinomas and four as invasive lobular carcinomas. On average, each sample got roughly 9.7-fold read coverage. A total of 2 million to 3 million templates, representing about 1.1 million unique clonotypes, were detected across all samples.

The study profiled bulk TCR beta-chain repertoires in matched peripheral blood, tumor and adjacent normal breast tissue taken from some 15 patients with early-stage breast cancer. Before surgery, about 5-10 mL of whole blood was collected into EDTA tubes and then processed within 2 hours. Peripheral blood mononuclear cells were isolated by Ficoll-Paque centrifugation in SepMate-50 tubes. PBMCs were cryopreserved in about 90% FBS with around 10% DMSO in aliquots of roughly 1.8 to 4 million cells and stored in liquid nitrogen. The Qiagen AllPrep DNA/RNA Mini kit was used to extract genomic DNA. Every sample was amplified as two independent genomic DNA replicates, using roughly 0.5 ug for blood and approximately 1.5 ug for tumor or normal breast. Following the manufacturer's instructions, the ImmunoSeq Intro kit was used to carry out TCRB sequencing on genomic DNA. Multiplex PCR ran 30 to 40 cycles with proprietary primers and spike-in control sequences for absolute quantification. Single-end 150-bp reads were used to sequence an 87-bp fragment spanning the CDR3 and the flanking V and J genes. Each lane of an Illumina MiSeq using version 3.0 chemistry carried seven multiplexed samples, with two replicates per sample. In the original analysis: Raw data were processed by the vendor's proprietary pipeline, with both replicates merged into one result per sample. A clonotype was defined as productive rearrangements that share the same V-gene family, CDR3 amino acid sequence and J-gene segment. Clonality was computed as 1 minus the normalized Shannon entropy (Pielou evenness) of TCRB abundances. T cell density was estimated by dividing total templates by the number of input cells inferred from the DNA input amount. Recon with default parameters was used to estimate total repertoire diversity and clonality. A clonotype was considered tumor-enriched if its abundance in tumor exceeded 0.1% and was at least 32-fold higher than its abundance in normal breast. Entries here come from immuneACCESS through TCRdb and include only in-frame sequences with V and J called. Some clones fail to appear in such tables; in the studies checked, an unresolved V gene covers under half of the shortfall, and the cause of the remainder is unknown. V, J and clone size reflect that table, while D and trimming were determined from the DNA. In this sample the table shows 39,000 or so clones, 55% to 75% of which occur a single time. Together, the top ten hold around 6.7% of the sample.

General study outcomes and caveats: Because the cohort was small, analysis by tumor subtype was not possible. Compared with adjacent normal breast tissue, tumors had roughly 2.7-fold higher T cell density and higher clonality. Greater similarity was observed between blood and normal breast repertoires than between blood and tumor repertoires, and tumor was distinguished from normal in about 90% of the 16 patients when each tissue was compared with blood. Enriched TCRB sequences shared across patients were mostly commonly generated sequences, unlikely to play an important role in the tumor microenvironment. Sequencing bulk genomic DNA from unsorted cells could not capture chain pairing or functional markers like CD4, CD8 and FOXP3.

On this clone: No antigen is known for it. No base-level quality is on record; no much larger clone is a single base apart.

V trim: 4 bases; J trim: 4 bases; unmatched bases: 4. Including cysteine and phenylalanine, the CDR3 has 15 amino acids. Of the read, only the CDR3 DNA is kept; its 45 bases are in frame from base 1. The germline V gene specifies MNHEY as CDR1 and SVGAGI as CDR2. The rearranged chain carries TRBV6-5 and TRBJ2-7; 13 of the junction bases match TRBD2. The sequenced sample consisted of blood. This sequence originates from a person aged 45 to 59 with breast cancer. The nucleotide sequence is given as TGTGCCAGCAGTTCCCGGACTAGCGGGAGATACGAGCAGTACTTC. Its protein is CASSSRTSGRYEQYF.